This record looks at one TCR beta chain sequence and its context. Antigen: not known. These data are taken from a study of T cell clonotyping in hematopoietic cell transplantation. Regarding the study as a whole: At the given depth, recipient repertoires were over 95% de novo clonotypes. No sorting was done, leaving CD4 and CD8 contributions mixed.

Clones were sequenced by immunoSEQ multiplex PCR, and TCRdb holds only the in-frame ones, with some missing. The sample includes 5,500 to 6,500 clones, around nine tenths seen only once; the top ten take less than 50%. This specimen was peripheral blood mononuclear cells, taken 100 days after allogeneic stem cell transplant. This receptor was taken from a female patient aged 50-60 years who had an allogeneic stem cell transplant from an unrelated donor, so T cells may come from the graft donor. Some clones in this sample may be carry-over from other donors' samples.

The CDR3 loop is CAWGTGKSSYNEQFF. The CDR3, as DNA: TGTGCCTGGGGGACAGGTAAAAGCTCCTACAATGAGCAGTTCTTC. The chain recombines TRBV30 with TRBJ2-1, with TRBD1 matching 8 bases. The CDR3 runs to 15 residues. V was pared by 5 bases and J by 0 bases, with 6 bases of the junction left unmatched. Germline V gene sequence: CDR1 GTSNPN, CDR2 SVGIG (reference sequence).